A single sample is the source of the 22 T cell receptor beta chains below, sequenced in a study of control samples from healthy donors and cancer patients. Sequencing was performed with immunoSEQ multiplex PCR; in TCRdb, only in-frame clones are kept and a portion is missing. The sample includes fewer than 90,000 clones, around 95% of them seen just once. The specimen was blood. These receptors all come from a woman in her forties in good health.

J is TRBJ2-3 and V is TRBV10-3; TRBD2 matches at 11 bases. CDR1 is ENHRY and CDR2 is SYGVKD in the germline V gene. Germline trimming cut 6 bases from V and 2 bases from J; bases unmatched to any gene: 13. This CDR3 is 18 amino acids long. The CDR3 reads CAISHMTASGGYTDTQYF. The CDR3 DNA follows: TGTGCCATCAGCCACATGACGGCTAGCGGGGGGTACACAGATACGCAGTATTTT.

This sequence joins TRBV7-9 and TRBJ2-1, with D perhaps TRBD2 (6 bases). Trimming shortened V by 5 bases and J by 5 bases, and 16 bases separated the two germline ends. The CDR3 runs 15 residues. Germline CDR1 SEHNR, CDR2 FQNEAQ (reference sequence). The CDR3, as DNA: TGTGCCAGCAGCCCTACCCTTAGCGGAAACAATGAGCAGTTCTTC. Protein product: CASSPTLSGNNEQFF.

The sample holds one count of this clone. The genes are TRBV6-2 or TRBV6-3 and TRBJ2-7; no clear D. Trimming stripped 6 bases from V and 7 bases from J, with 10 bases between. CDR1 and CDR2 (germline): MNHEY, SVGEGT. The CDR3 contains 11 residues. CDR3 sequence reads: CASSLYGEQYF. DNA of the CDR3: TGTGCCAGCAGCTTATATGGAGAGCAGTACTTC.

The gene calls are TRBV3-1 (or the pseudogene TRBV3-2) and TRBJ2-1; TRBD1 might be the D (5 bases). CDR3 length: 11 residues. The ends were cut back, 5 bases at V and 7 bases at J, with 6 bases in the middle. From germline, CDR1 is LGHDT and CDR2 YNNKEL (reference sequence). CDR3 in DNA: TGTGCCAGCAGCAACAGGAATGAGCAGTTCTTC. It codes for CASSNRNEQFF.

Of note for this clone: The same CDR3 arises from other DNA sequences in this sample as well. The chain links TRBV2 to TRBJ1-5, with 7 positions matching TRBD1. Germline loops: CDR1 SNHLY, CDR2 FYNNEI. V dropped 6 bases and J dropped 7; count of bases not matched to a gene: 3. The CDR3 loop spans 12 amino acids. CDR3 sequence reads: CASSEQGQPQHF. CDR3 in DNA: TGTGCCAGCAGCGAACAGGGGCAGCCCCAGCATTTT.

The chain joins TRBV6-5 to TRBJ1-4; a weak D match, TRBD1 (5 bases). The CDR3 is 15 residues long. Germline CDR1 MNHEY, CDR2 SVGAGI. Trimming stripped 1 base from V and 0 bases from J, with 6 bases between. The CDR3 here is CASSYWGATNEKLFF. The DNA for the CDR3 is TGTGCCAGCAGTTACTGGGGGGCAACTAATGAAAAACTGTTTTTT.

CDR3 loop: CASSPDTGNYGYTF. The CDR3 nucleotides are TGCGCCAGCAGCCCGGATACAGGGAACTATGGCTACACCTTC. This chain uses TRBV5-1 with TRBJ1-2; D might be TRBD1 (6 bases). CDR3 length: 14 amino acids. The V and J ends lost 4 bases and 2 bases respectively, with 12 bases between them. Germline V gives CDR1 SGHRS, CDR2 YFSETQ.

This chain links TRBV15 with TRBJ2-7; tentatively, D is TRBD1 (6 bases). V dropped 3 bases and J dropped 3 bases, with 18 bases sitting between them. In germline, CDR1 is LNHNV, CDR2 YYDKDF (reference sequence). The CDR3 loop spans 16 amino acids. The chain's CDR3 is CATSRVGTFKRYEQYF. CDR3 DNA: TGTGCCACCAGCAGGGTCGGGACATTCAAACGCTACGAGCAGTACTTC.

The V and J genes are TRBV9 and TRBJ1-6; D gene uncertain. The germline V and J ends were trimmed by 0 bases and 9 bases, with 10 bases remaining between them. CDR1 is SGDLS, CDR2 YYNGEE, per germline. This CDR3 spans 14 amino acids. The chain's CDR3 is CASSVDHLGSPLHF. In DNA form, the CDR3 reads TGTGCCAGCAGCGTAGACCATTTAGGTTCACCCCTCCACTTT.

This chain links TRBV29-1 with TRBJ2-2; TRBD1 might be the D (6 bases). The germline V gene has CDR1 SQVTM and CDR2 ANQGSEA. CDR3 length equals 13 residues. Trimming shortened V by 6 bases and J by 5 bases, and 13 bases separated the two germline ends. CDR3: CSVQGQGTGELFF. Written as DNA, the CDR3 is TGCAGCGTCCAGGGCCAGGGGACCGGGGAGCTGTTTTTT.

CDR3 protein: CASSLGGFSGGYTF. The CDR3 DNA sequence: TGCGCCAGCAGCTTGGGCGGGTTTTCGGGAGGCTACACCTTC. This chain uses TRBV5-1 with TRBJ1-2; D unresolved. The germline V gene encodes CDR1 SGHRS and CDR2 YFSETQ. The CDR3 loop spans 14 amino acids. V gave up 0 bases and J gave up 8 bases, with 14 bases separating them.

The chain combines TRBV21-1 with TRBJ2-1. TRBV21-1 is a known pseudogene. This CDR3 is built from 14 residues. The CDR3 sequence: CASMLGGQRNEQFF. In DNA, the CDR3 is TGTGCCAGCATGTTGGGCGGTCAACGGAATGAGCAGTTCTTC.

Note on this clone: Its ends do not fully match the called genes, so a read error is possible. The rearrangement links TRBV11-1 to TRBJ1-2, with D uncertain. This CDR3 contains 11 residues. CDR1 and CDR2 from the germline V gene are SGHAT and FQDESV (reference sequence). CDR3 in amino acids: CASSFSGEVYF. Here the CDR3 DNA reads TGTGCCAGCAGCTTTTCCGGTGAAGTATACTTC.

The chain links TRBV5-6 to TRBJ2-7; D might be TRBD1 (5 bases). The CDR3 is 13 amino acids. With 5 bases removed from V and 2 bases from J, the gap between germline ends came to 11 bases. Per the germline V gene, CDR1 is SGHDT and CDR2 is YYEEEE. The CDR3 protein is CASSMDTTYEQYF. CDR3 bases: TGTGCCAGCAGTATGGACACCACCTACGAGCAGTACTTC.

This clone was recorded a few times. The chain combines TRBV6-1 with TRBJ1-5; 10 positions agree with TRBD1. Germline CDR1 MNHNS, CDR2 SASEGT. Germline trimming cut 2 bases from V and 5 bases from J; bases unmatched to any gene: 3. The CDR3 covers 15 residues. The CDR3 DNA is TGTGCCAGCAGTGAATACGGGACAGGGGATCAGCCCCAGCATTTT. Protein product: CASSEYGTGDQPQHF.

The chain couples TRBV4-2 to TRBJ2-1; D might be TRBD2 (6 bases). The CDR3 has 18 residues. V lost 4 bases to trimming and J lost 0 bases, with 19 bases between them. Germline CDR1 reads LGHNA; CDR2 reads YNFKEQ. CDR3: CASSPFPRLGGSYNEQFF. The CDR3, as DNA: TGTGCCAGCAGCCCTTTCCCCCGACTAGGAGGCTCCTACAATGAGCAGTTCTTC.

Of note for this clone: Compared with germline, one end of the junction differs, possibly owing to a read error. The chain uses TRBV6-1 and TRBJ2-1; 12 bases match TRBD2. This CDR3 region has 16 residues. Germline CDR1 MNHNS, CDR2 SASEGT. CDR3 sequence: CASSQARTSGIREQFF. For the CDR3, the DNA is TGTGCCAGCAGTCAAGCTAGGACTAGCGGGATTAGGGAGCAGTTCTTC.

A few counts support this clone. The rearrangement links TRBV6-6 to TRBJ2-7, with TRBD2 as a possible D gene (5 bases). Germline values: CDR1 MNHNY, CDR2 SVGAGI (reference sequence). CDR3 size: 11 residues. Deletions cut 5 bases from V and 4 bases from J, with 6 bases between. The CDR3, as DNA: TGTGCCAGCAGTAGGGAGTACGAGCAGTACTTC. It specifies CASSREYEQYF.

V and J are TRBV18 and TRBJ1-2, with a tentative D call TRBD1 (6 bases). Trimming shortened V by 6 bases and J by 6 bases, and 14 bases separated the two germline ends. From germline, CDR1 is KGHSH and CDR2 LQKENI. The CDR3 is 13 amino acids. For the CDR3, the DNA is TGTGCCAGCTCTCCCCAGGGGAGGAATGGCTACACCTTC. Residues: CASSPQGRNGYTF.

The V gene is TRBV19, the J gene TRBJ1-2; TRBD1 might be the D (6 bases). This CDR3 region has 12 residues. The V end lost 7 bases, the J end lost 7 bases, and 13 bases lay between the germline ends. Germline CDR1 and CDR2: LNHDA and SQIVND (reference sequence). The CDR3 nucleotides read TGTGCCAGTAAGGGACAATCTGGTGGCTACACCTTC. It encodes CASKGQSGGYTF.

The rearrangement joins TRBV27 to TRBJ1-2; the D is unclear. The CDR3 extends over 16 amino acids. From germline, CDR1 is MNHEY and CDR2 SMNVEV (reference sequence). V shed 2 bases and J shed 2 bases, with 15 bases lying between them. Here the CDR3 reads CASSLSGLTENYGYTF. CDR3 nucleotide sequence: TGTGCCAGCAGTTTAAGTGGACTGACGGAGAACTATGGCTACACCTTC.

The CDR3 loop is CASRREDTQYF. The CDR3 DNA reads as TGTGCCAGCCGAAGGGAAGATACGCAGTATTTT. The chain employs TRBV19 and TRBJ2-3; D ambiguous. The CDR3 spans 11 residues. Per the germline V gene, CDR1 is LNHDA and CDR2 is SQIVND (reference sequence). The V and J ends lost 9 bases and 5 bases respectively, with 9 bases between them.